Below, 30 T cell receptor beta chains from the same sample are listed, as sequenced in a study of post-analysis software for immune sequencing data. Study results and caveats: Patients carried 4 or 5 TRBV segments more frequently than controls did, and TRBV5-6, TRBV5-1 and TRBV20-1 were among them.

Antigen specificity for these receptors is unknown. Unique molecular identifiers were carried by the TCR beta cDNA libraries. Using its own MiXCR run on the PCR reads, TCRdb lists one record per CDR3 protein. The table lists about 770,000 distinct CDR3 sequences, about 43% of them singletons, with approximately 5% in the top ten. Sequencing used blood. These receptors all come from a girl aged 5 to 17 with multiple sclerosis.

The V and J genes are TRBV20-1 and TRBJ2-5, with 8 bases matching TRBD1. CDR3 length: 13 amino acids. The V and J ends lost 6 bases and 5 bases, in that order; junction bases with no gene match: 8. CDR1 and CDR2 from the germline V gene are DFQATT and SNEGSKA (reference sequence). The CDR3 reads CSAPGQARETQYF. Written as DNA, the CDR3 is TGCAGTGCCCCGGGACAGGCGCGGGAGACCCAGTACTTC.

The chain joins TRBV7-9 to TRBJ2-3, with D perhaps TRBD2 (6 bases). The CDR3 has 15 amino acids. Germline V gene lookup returns CDR1 SEHNR and CDR2 FQNEAQ (reference sequence). V was cut by 1 base and J by 2 bases, with 10 bases left in between. In nucleotides, the CDR3 is TGTGCCAGCAGCTTAGTGCGGGGCGTCACAGATACGCAGTATTTT. It codes for CASSLVRGVTDTQYF.

A single count supports this clonotype. This sequence joins TRBV27 and TRBJ2-5, with 9 bases that match TRBD1. This CDR3 is 15 amino acids long. Germline V CDR1 and CDR2: MNHEY, SMNVEV (reference sequence). V was pared by 5 bases and J by 5 bases, with 9 bases of the junction left unmatched. The CDR3 nucleotides are TGTGCCAGCAGTATTAACAGGGGGCGCGCCGAGACCCAGTACTTC. Translation gives CASSINRGRAETQYF.

V is TRBV28 and J is TRBJ1-5, with D hard to call. CDR3 size: 19 residues. CDR1 and CDR2 from the germline V gene are MDHEN and SYDVKM. Between the trimmed V and J ends, which lost 4 bases and 3 bases, there was a span of 25 bases. The CDR3, as DNA: TGTGCCAGCAGTTCCCTATCCCCCGGGCAGCAAAACTACAATCAGCCCCAGCATTTT. Translation: CASSSLSPGQQNYNQPQHF. Full variable domain (outside the CDR3, taken from reference TRBV28 and TRBJ1-5): DVKVTQSSRYLVKRTGEKVFLECVQDMDHENMFWYRQDPGLGLRLIYFSYDVKMKEKGDIPEGYSVSREKKERFSLILESASTNQTSMYLCASSSLSPGQQNYNQPQHFGDGTRLSIL.

Remarks on this clonotype: An end of the junction differs from the germline gene, which may be a read error. The rearrangement joins TRBV12-3 or TRBV12-4 to TRBJ1-5; no definite D call. The CDR3 contains 12 residues. CDR3 nucleotide sequence: TGTGCCGGCAGTTTTGGGAGTCAGCCCCAGCATTTT. Amino acid sequence: CAGSFGSQPQHF.

This clonotype showed up just once. This chain links TRBV19 with TRBJ1-5; D is ambiguous. The CDR3 extends over 18 amino acids. The V end lost 1 base, the J end lost 0 bases, and 16 bases lay between the germline ends. Germline V gene sequence: CDR1 LNHDA, CDR2 SQIVND (reference sequence). The CDR3 region has the DNA TGTGCCAGTAGTATAGGGGCCGGGAGCCAACATAGCAATCAGCCCCAGCATTTT. As protein: CASSIGAGSQHSNQPQHF.

This clonotype has only a few counts. V is TRBV10-3 and J is TRBJ2-1; TRBD2 agrees at 8 bases. V gave up 0 bases and J gave up 9 bases; unmatched junction bases: 7. The CDR3 contains 15 residues. Germline V gene lookup returns CDR1 ENHRY and CDR2 SYGVKD. For the CDR3, the DNA is TGTGCCATCAGTGAGTCTCAACTAGCGGACGTTGAGCAGTTCTTC. It encodes CAISESQLADVEQFF.

V gene TRBV6-6 combines with J gene TRBJ2-3; perhaps TRBD2 as D (5 bases). The CDR3 spans 12 residues. Deletions cut 6 bases from V and 6 bases from J, with 10 bases between. Germline values: CDR1 MNHNY, CDR2 SVGAGI (reference sequence). The CDR3 nucleotides read TGTGCCAGCAGCCGTACTAGGGATACGCAGTATTTT. Protein: CASSRTRDTQYF.

The sample holds a few counts of this clonotype. The chain links TRBV25-1 to TRBJ1-4, with 8 bases identical to TRBD1. CDR1 and CDR2 (germline): MGHDK, SYGVNS. With 1 base clipped from V and 8 bases from J, the junction kept 9 bases outside the gene matches. This CDR3 spans 16 amino acids. CDR3 amino acids: CASSESRTGIAEKLFF. The CDR3 bases are TGTGCCAGCAGTGAATCGCGGACAGGGATAGCGGAAAAACTGTTTTTT.

This chain joins TRBV12-3 or TRBV12-4 and TRBJ2-5, with TRBD1 as a possible D gene (5 bases). The CDR3 has 13 amino acids. The CDR3, as DNA: TGTGCGTCGGGCGTAGGGGCCCAAGAGACCCAGTACTTC. It translates to CASGVGAQETQYF.

The chain uses TRBV7-9 and TRBJ1-1, with no clear D. V was trimmed by 1 base and J by 2 bases, leaving 11 bases between them. The germline gives CDR1 SEHNR, CDR2 FQNEAQ (reference sequence). This CDR3 comprises 15 residues. This CDR3 reads CASSLGIAVNTEAFF. In nucleotides, the CDR3 is TGTGCCAGCAGCTTAGGTATAGCAGTTAACACTGAAGCTTTCTTT.

The V gene is TRBV18, the J gene TRBJ2-4; maybe TRBD2 (5 bases). This CDR3 region has 15 residues. Trimming cost V 0 bases and J 7 bases, with 13 bases left between them. Germline-derived CDR1 and CDR2 are KGHSH and LQKENI. CDR3 in amino acids: CASSPPGVPYNIQYF. The CDR3 bases are TGTGCCAGCTCACCACCCGGGGTTCCCTATAACATTCAGTACTTC.

This sequence joins TRBV5-1 and TRBJ2-7; the D is unclear. TRBJ2-5 explains the end of the DNA better; the J call may be wrong. Per germline, CDR1 SGHRS and CDR2 YFSETQ. CDR3 size: 15 residues. The DNA of the CDR3 is TGCGCCAGCAGCTTACAACCGACCAAGGATGGGACCCAGTACTTC. Its protein product is CASSLQPTKDGTQYF.

The chain couples TRBV12-3 or TRBV12-4 to TRBJ2-4, with 10 bases that match TRBD1. Losses at the gene ends were 5 bases for V and 1 base for J; bases not matched to a gene: 11. The CDR3 is 18 amino acids. Here the CDR3 DNA reads TGTGCCAGCAGTGAACCGACAGGGGGCGGTTTTGCCAAAAACATTCAGTACTTC. Amino acid sequence: CASSEPTGGGFAKNIQYF.

The chain carries TRBV11-2 and TRBJ2-5; D is unresolved. CDR1 and CDR2 from the germline V gene are SGHAT and FQNNGV. V lost 3 bases to trimming and J lost 3 bases, with 11 bases between them. The length of the CDR3 is 14 residues. The CDR3 DNA follows: TGTGCCAGCAGCTTCGACATGACCGAAGAGACCCAGTACTTC. Protein: CASSFDMTEETQYF. Combining the CDR3 with reference TRBV11-2 and TRBJ2-5 gives the whole variable domain EAGVAQSPRYKIIEKRQSVAFWCNPISGHATLYWYQQILGQGPKLLIQFQNNGVVDDSQLPKDRFSAERLKGVDSTLKIQPAKLEDSAVYLCASSFDMTEETQYFGPGTRLLVL.

The V gene is TRBV12-5, the J gene TRBJ2-7; D might be TRBD1 or TRBD2, each matching 6 bases. The DNA end lines up better with TRBJ2-5; the J call may be wrong. Per germline, CDR1 LGHNT and CDR2 FRNRAP. The CDR3 length is 14 residues. The CDR3 DNA reads TGTGCTAGTGCCCAGGGGTCCGGGAGAGAGACCCAGTACTTC. Its protein product is CASAQGSGRETQYF.

This clonotype showed up just once. The chain is built from TRBV2 and TRBJ2-7; no firm D call. The CDR3 runs 13 residues. V gave up 4 bases and J gave up 6 bases, with 13 bases separating them. CDR1 and CDR2 (germline): SNHLY, FYNNEI. CDR3 nucleotides: TGTGCCAGCAGTGGGCGGTTCGTGGGCGAGCAGTACTTC. Translated: CASSGRFVGEQYF.

The CDR3 DNA sequence: TGTGCCAGCAGCTTAGGGACAGGGGATAACACAGATACGCAGTATTTT. Its translation is CASSLGTGDNTDTQYF. This sequence joins TRBV7-8 and TRBJ2-3, with 9 bases aligning to TRBD1. The CDR3 length is 16 residues. Germline V gene data show CDR1 as SGHVS and CDR2 as FQNEAQ. Germline trimming cut 1 base from V and 2 bases from J; bases unmatched to any gene: 4.

This clonotype was counted a few times. The rearrangement joins TRBV7-2 to TRBJ1-5; D gene uncertain. Germline-derived CDR1 and CDR2 are SGHTA and FQGNSA. V shed 5 bases and J shed 0 bases, with 11 bases lying between them. This CDR3 region has 15 residues. The DNA of the CDR3 is TGTGCCAGCAGCCCCTTTCGGGGTAGCAATCAGCCCCAGCATTTT. Its protein product is CASSPFRGSNQPQHF.

This clonotype was counted only a few times. This chain links TRBV15 with TRBJ2-7; 7 nucleotides align to TRBD1. The DNA end is a closer match to TRBJ2-5, so the J assignment may be wrong. Germline CDR1 and CDR2: LNHNV and YYDKDF (reference sequence). CDR3 length: 11 residues. Here the CDR3 reads CATRQGETQYF. The DNA for the CDR3 is TGTGCCACCAGACAGGGGGAGACCCAGTACTTC.

V and J are TRBV20-1 and TRBJ2-3; unclear D gene. The CDR3 is 15 residues long. Trimming took off 6 bases at V and 2 bases at J, with 18 bases between the two ends. The germline CDR1 and CDR2 sequences are DFQATT and SNEGSKA (reference sequence). CDR3 protein: CSATPELGFTDTQYF. Written as DNA, the CDR3 is TGCAGTGCCACTCCGGAGCTCGGGTTCACAGATACGCAGTATTTT.

The V and J genes are TRBV12-3 or TRBV12-4 and TRBJ2-3; D may match TRBD1 or TRBD2 (6 bases each). The CDR3 is 17 amino acids. V dropped 6 bases and J dropped 6 bases, with 25 bases sitting between them. Here the CDR3 DNA reads TGTGCCAGCAGACTACCTCCCCGGAGGGGGAGAAGGGATACGCAGTATTTT. The encoded protein is CASRLPPRRGRRDTQYF.

The chain carries TRBV7-9 and TRBJ1-5, with a weak D call TRBD1 (5 bases). Trimming pared 5 bases from V and 6 bases from J, leaving 8 bases between. The CDR3 has 12 residues. In germline, CDR1 is SEHNR, CDR2 FQNEAQ (reference sequence). The CDR3 sequence is CASSAGPQPQHF. The DNA of the CDR3 is TGTGCCAGCAGCGCGGGACCTCAGCCCCAGCATTTT.

This clonotype was seen a few times. This chain joins TRBV5-6 and TRBJ1-1; D possibly corresponds to TRBD1 (6 bases). V gave up 0 bases and J gave up 7 bases, with 10 bases separating them. The CDR3 totals 13 residues. Germline CDR1 is SGHDT and CDR2 is YYEEEE. The CDR3 coding sequence is TGTGCCAGCAGCTTGGGGACAGCTATTGAAGCTTTCTTT. Translated, it gives CASSLGTAIEAFF.

This sequence joins TRBV12-3 or TRBV12-4 and TRBJ2-5, with D perhaps matching TRBD1 (7 bases). The CDR3 contains 16 residues. Trimming left V 5 bases short and J 5 bases short, with 21 bases between. The DNA of the CDR3 is TGTGCCAGCAGTCCGGGAGAGGGGGCATCGAGGGAGACCCAGTACTTC. This codes for CASSPGEGASRETQYF.

The chain couples TRBV6-2 or TRBV6-3 to TRBJ1-2, with 7 positions matching TRBD1. The CDR3 covers 16 residues. Germline lookup yields CDR1 MNHEY and CDR2 SVGEGT. Trimming at V came to 2 bases and at J to 7 bases, leaving 13 bases not matched to a gene. The CDR3 sequence is CASSYRATGKVGGYTF. The DNA of the CDR3 is TGTGCCAGCAGTTACCGAGCGACAGGGAAGGTTGGTGGCTACACCTTC.

This chain links TRBV13 with TRBJ2-1; 11 positions agree with TRBD2. This CDR3 comprises 20 residues. Germline V gives CDR1 PRHDT, CDR2 FYEKMQ (reference sequence). V gave up 5 bases and J gave up 2 bases; unmatched junction bases: 17. The CDR3 spells CASSPSGTSGTLSTYNEQFF. The CDR3 DNA sequence: TGTGCCAGCAGCCCTTCCGGGACTAGCGGAACCCTATCGACCTACAATGAGCAGTTCTTC.

The chain joins TRBV9 to TRBJ2-3; 10 bases match TRBD2. V was clipped by 5 bases and J by 0 bases; unmatched bases: 3. The CDR3 length is 15 residues. Germline loops: CDR1 SGDLS, CDR2 YYNGEE. CDR3 in amino acids: CASSEREGSTDTQYF. The DNA for the CDR3 is TGTGCCAGCAGTGAGCGGGAGGGCAGCACAGATACGCAGTATTTT.

The rearrangement uses TRBV7-2 and TRBJ2-5, with D possibly TRBD1 on 6 matching bases. Germline V gives CDR1 SGHTA, CDR2 FQGNSA. Deletions cut 5 bases from V and 2 bases from J, with 12 bases between. The CDR3 consists of 14 residues. Here the CDR3 DNA reads TGTGCCAGCAGCGCAACCGGGACACAAGAGACCCAGTACTTC. It encodes CASSATGTQETQYF.

V usage is TRBV14 and J usage is TRBJ2-3, with TRBD1 identical over 7 bases. CDR1 SGHDN and CDR2 FVKESK come from the germline V gene. With 4 bases clipped from V and 5 bases from J, the junction kept 6 bases outside the gene matches. The CDR3 has 14 amino acids. The CDR3 DNA reads TGTGCCAGCAGCCCCCGACAGGGACAAGATACGCAGTATTTT. It codes for CASSPRQGQDTQYF.